This T cell receptor (beta chain) stems from a study of patients and donors after allogeneic stem cell transplantation (TCRdb year 2020). Including cysteine and phenylalanine, the CDR3 has 11 amino acids. The read is trimmed to its CDR3 DNA, 33 bases read in frame from base 1. For CDR1 and CDR2, the germline V gene lists SNHLY and FYNNEI. V loses 7 bases of germline sequence and J loses 4 bases, and the interval between the two ends is 7 bases. The library was obtained by RT-PCR. Sequencer: NextSeq 550. TCRdb handled the public reads itself, with Q25 trimming in fastp and clone calling in MiXCR, and kept productive beta chains. CDR3 protein sequences are deduplicated, and each keeps its most common genes and DNA. The sample table shows more than 850,000 distinct CDR3 sequences, and around 17% are seen once. About 6% of the sample is held by the ten biggest clonotypes. Remarks on this clonotype: Its antigen target is currently unknown. Base qualities are not recorded, but no much larger clone differs from it by a single base.

The TCR comes from a human donor who was either an allogeneic HSCT recipient or a stem cell or donor lymphocyte infusion donor (not recorded which). It is not recorded whose cells these are; they may come from a transplant donor. Sample: blood, either unsorted or a sorted T cell fraction (not recorded which). The chain uses TRBV2 and TRBJ1-1; the D gene cannot be named for sure. In nucleotide form, the sequence is TGTGCCAGCACGTTTTTCACTGAAGCTTTCTTT. Protein translation: CASTFFTEAFF.